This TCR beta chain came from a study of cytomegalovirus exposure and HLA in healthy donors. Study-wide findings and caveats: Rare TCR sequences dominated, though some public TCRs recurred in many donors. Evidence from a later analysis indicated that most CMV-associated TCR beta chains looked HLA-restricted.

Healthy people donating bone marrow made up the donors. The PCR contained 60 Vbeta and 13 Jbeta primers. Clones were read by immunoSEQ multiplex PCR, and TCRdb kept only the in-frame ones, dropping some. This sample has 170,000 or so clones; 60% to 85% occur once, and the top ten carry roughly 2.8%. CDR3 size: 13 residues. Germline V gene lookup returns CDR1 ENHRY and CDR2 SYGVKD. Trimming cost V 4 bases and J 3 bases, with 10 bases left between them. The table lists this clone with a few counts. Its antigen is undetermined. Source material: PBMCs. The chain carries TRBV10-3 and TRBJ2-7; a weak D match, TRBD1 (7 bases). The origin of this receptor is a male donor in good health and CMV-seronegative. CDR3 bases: TGTGCCATCAGTGCAGGGGGGAGCTACGAGCAGTACTTC. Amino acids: CAISAGGSYEQYF.